This T cell receptor beta chain was identified in a study of beta chain features in type 1 diabetes. Whole-study results and caveats: Significant though moderate, a shortening of TCRB CDR3s appeared in all four CD4+ subsets of Type 1 diabetes patients. VDJ junctions in type 1 diabetes patients carried more deletions and fewer insertions.

A remark on this clone: The antigen is unknown.

V was trimmed by 4 bases and J by 0 bases, leaving 17 bases between them. Germline lookup yields CDR1 SGDLS and CDR2 YYNGEE. CDR3 length: 17 residues. Expressed TCRB transcripts were sequenced because the entire RNA isolate underwent reverse transcription. This table comes from immunoSEQ multiplex PCR, and its TCRdb copy is limited to in-frame clones, with some not included. The sample lists approximately 50,000 clones, about 40% seen once, with about 1.5% in the top ten. CD4+ naive, central memory, regulatory and stem cell-like memory cells were sorted via CD45RO/CCR7/CD25/CD127/CD95/CD27. Sequencing used Tregs from blood. This rearrangement joins TRBV9 to TRBJ2-1; D might be TRBD2 (6 bases). This sequence was found in a man younger than 45 with type 1 diabetes. The CDR3 is CASSPRLVTISYNEQFF. CDR3 nucleotide sequence: TGTGCCAGCAGCCCCAGACTAGTTACTATCTCCTACAATGAGCAGTTCTTC. The whole variable domain, filled in from reference TRBV9 and TRBJ2-1, reads DSGVTQTPKHLITATGQRVTLRCSPRSGDLSVYWYQQSLDQGLQFLIQYYNGEERAKGNILERFSAQQFPDLHSELNLSSLELGDSALYFCASSPRLVTISYNEQFFGPGTRLTVL.